Below, 30 T cell receptor beta chains from the same sample are listed, as sequenced in a study of early T cells in non-severe SARS-CoV-2 infection. TCRdb re-analysed the 5' RACE reads in MiXCR, keeping a single row per CDR3 protein. The table has about 83,000 distinct CDR3 sequences, over 9.5% seen once. The sample here was whole blood, taken at baseline. The receptors derive from an adult who was a healthcare worker with PCR-confirmed SARS-CoV-2 infection or an uninfected control (not recorded which).

The V and J genes are TRBV4-2 and TRBJ1-1; the D is unclear. This CDR3 comprises 14 residues. Trimming shortened V by 0 bases and J by 4 bases, and 9 bases separated the two germline ends. Germline CDR1 and CDR2: LGHNA and YNFKEQ. In DNA, the CDR3 is TGTGCCAGCAGCCAAGAGTCGGGAGGCACTGAAGCTTTCTTT. It is translated as CASSQESGGTEAFF.

J is TRBJ2-5 and V is TRBV15; 10 bases are a match to TRBD2. CDR1 is LNHNV and CDR2 is YYDKDF in the germline V gene (reference sequence). This CDR3 contains 19 residues. V was clipped by 0 bases and J by 2 bases; unmatched bases: 12. The DNA for the CDR3 is TGTGCCACCAGCAGAGATCGACTAGCGGGTATCGGAGAACAAGAGACCCAGTACTTC. Encoded protein: CATSRDRLAGIGEQETQYF.

Many counts were recorded for this clonotype. CDR3 protein: CASSGLAPNEQFF. In nucleotides, the CDR3 is TGTGCCTCTTCCGGGCTAGCCCCTAATGAGCAGTTCTTC. V and J are TRBV25-1 and TRBJ2-1, with D maybe TRBD2 (5 bases). The CDR3 is 13 amino acids. Germline CDR1 is MGHDK and CDR2 is SYGVNS. V lost 11 bases and J 7 bases, leaving 18 bases between the germline ends.

This clonotype was found many times. The gene calls are TRBV28 and TRBJ1-5; no reliable D call. Germline V CDR1 and CDR2: MDHEN, SYDVKM. Trimming pared 5 bases from V and 11 bases from J, leaving 16 bases between. The CDR3 covers 13 residues. CDR3 DNA sequence: TGTGCCAGCAGTAGGACTGTAAGCATGGCCCAGCATTTT. This codes for CASSRTVSMAQHF.

In its sample, this clonotype was seen a few times. The chain links TRBV12-5 to TRBJ2-1; 13 bases map to TRBD2. The germline CDR1 and CDR2 sequences are LGHNT and FRNRAP. Losses at the gene ends were 2 bases for V and 8 bases for J; bases not matched to a gene: 9. The CDR3 runs to 17 residues. The CDR3 here is CASGLTLGLAGADEQFF. Here the CDR3 DNA reads TGTGCTAGTGGTTTGACCCTCGGACTAGCGGGAGCGGATGAGCAGTTCTTC.

This clonotype was recorded many times. The chain joins TRBV5-5 to TRBJ2-7; 8 bases are a match to TRBD1. Germline V gene lookup returns CDR1 SGHKS and CDR2 YYEKEE (reference sequence). V dropped 4 bases and J dropped 6; count of bases not matched to a gene: 6. The CDR3 contains 13 residues. DNA of the CDR3: TGTGCCAGCAGCCAGGGGGCCTCCGGCGAGCAGTACTTC. The encoded protein is CASSQGASGEQYF. Full variable domain (missing parts from reference TRBV5-5 and TRBJ2-7): DAGVTQSPTHLIKTRGQQVTLRCSPISGHKSVSWYQQVLGQGPQFIFQYYEKEERGRGNFPDRFSARQFPNYSSELNVNALLLGDSALYLCASSQGASGEQYFGPGTRLTVT.

This clonotype showed up many times. This chain uses TRBV6-6 with TRBJ2-6; perhaps TRBD2 as D (6 bases). Between the trimmed V and J ends, which lost 4 bases and 0 bases, there was a span of 16 bases. Germline CDR1 is MNHNY and CDR2 is SVGAGI (reference sequence). The CDR3 has 18 amino acids. The DNA for the CDR3 is TGTGCCAGCAGTTTACCGATTAGCGGTTACTCTGGGGCCAACGTCCTGACTTTC. Protein product: CASSLPISGYSGANVLTF.

This clonotype was observed at least ten times. This chain uses TRBV3-1 with TRBJ2-1; 8 bases line up with TRBD2. CDR3 length equals 19 residues. CDR1 and CDR2 from the germline V gene are LGHDT and YNNKEL (reference sequence). V was clipped by 3 bases and J by 0 bases; unmatched bases: 13. The CDR3 bases are TGTGCCAGCAGCCAGCGGGGCGGGAGGACCCAGAGCTCCTACAATGAGCAGTTCTTC. Protein product: CASSQRGGRTQSSYNEQFF.

Concerning this clonotype: A read error may produce the germline difference seen at one junction end. The CDR3 nucleotides are TGTGTCAGCAGCTTCGGTGTTCAGTCACTCTACGAGCAGTACTTC. As protein: CVSSFGVQSLYEQYF. The rearrangement uses TRBV5-5 and TRBJ2-7; D call uncertain. The CDR3 covers 15 residues. The germline V gene encodes CDR1 SGHKS and CDR2 YYEKEE (reference sequence).

The table lists this clonotype with many counts. CDR3 amino acids: CASSPKSYNEQFF. CDR3 coding DNA: TGTGCCAGCAGTCCCAAGAGCTACAATGAGCAGTTCTTC. The chain recombines TRBV2 with TRBJ2-1, with D unresolved. Trimming removed 5 bases from V and 3 bases from J, with 8 bases in between. The CDR3 runs to 13 residues. Germline V gene lookup returns CDR1 SNHLY and CDR2 FYNNEI.

This clonotype was recorded many times. The V and J genes are TRBV2 and TRBJ2-3; 16 bases align to TRBD2. CDR1 and CDR2 from the germline V gene are SNHLY and FYNNEI. J lost 3 bases, V lost 6 bases, and 6 bases had no gene match. The length of the CDR3 is 17 residues. The CDR3 here is CASSAGTSGRGTDTQYF. The CDR3 DNA reads TGTGCCAGCAGCGCCGGGACTAGCGGGAGGGGAACAGATACGCAGTATTTT.

The gene calls are TRBV7-3 and TRBJ2-1, with D perhaps TRBD2 (6 bases). With 1 base removed from V and 7 bases from J, the gap between germline ends came to 14 bases. This CDR3 contains 15 residues. The germline V gene has CDR1 SGHTA and CDR2 FQGTGA. The CDR3 region is CASSLSGTPRNEQFF. CDR3 sequence (DNA): TGTGCCAGCAGCTTAAGCGGGACTCCCAGAAATGAGCAGTTCTTC.

The genes are TRBV2 and TRBJ2-1; TRBD2 aligns across 9 bases. The germline CDR1 and CDR2 sequences are SNHLY and FYNNEI. V shed 1 base, J shed 4 bases, and the junction held 5 bases outside the gene matches. This CDR3 has 16 residues. DNA for the CDR3: TGTGCCAGCAGTGAAGTGCGACTAGCGGTATACAATGAGCAGTTCTTC. Residues: CASSEVRLAVYNEQFF.

V is TRBV12-3 or TRBV12-4 and J is TRBJ2-1; 8 nucleotides line up with TRBD1. This CDR3 is 11 amino acids long. V was clipped by 8 bases and J by 9 bases; unmatched bases: 3. CDR3 sequence (DNA): TGTGCCAGCGCAGGGGGCTTTGAGCAGTTCTTC. Protein sequence: CASAGGFEQFF.

This clonotype was detected ten times or more. The chain carries TRBV7-9 and TRBJ2-3; TRBD2 aligns across 11 bases. CDR3 length: 15 amino acids. The ends lost 5 bases at V and 3 bases at J; junction bases unmatched: 4. CDR1 SEHNR and CDR2 FQNEAQ come from the germline V gene (reference sequence). CDR3 coding DNA: TGTGCCAGCAGCACCGGGACTAGCGGTACAGATACGCAGTATTTT. Translation: CASSTGTSGTDTQYF.

The chain uses TRBV28 and TRBJ1-5, with D possibly matching TRBD1 (6 bases). CDR3 size: 15 residues. Germline CDR1 and CDR2: MDHEN and SYDVKM. V was trimmed by 10 bases and J by 5 bases, leaving 21 bases between them. This CDR3 reads CAILPAGGAYQPQHF. The CDR3 DNA reads TGTGCCATCCTCCCGGCGGGGGGGGCCTATCAGCCCCAGCATTTT.

This clonotype showed up many times. The rearrangement uses TRBV12-3 or TRBV12-4 and TRBJ1-2; TRBD1 matches 8 bases. V gave up 5 bases and J gave up 4 bases; unmatched junction bases: 3. The CDR3 runs to 13 residues. As DNA, the CDR3 is TGTGCCAGCAGTCCCGGACAGGGCTATGGCTACACCTTC. This codes for CASSPGQGYGYTF.

This chain connects TRBV3-1 to TRBJ1-2; D is uncertain. The CDR3 loop spans 12 amino acids. CDR1 and CDR2 from the germline V gene are LGHDT and YNNKEL (reference sequence). The V gene lost 4 bases and the J gene lost 4 bases, with 7 bases spanning the gap. CDR3 region: CASSPPGYGYTF. CDR3 DNA: TGTGCCAGCAGCCCCCCGGGCTATGGCTACACCTTC.

This clonotype was detected ten times or more. V usage is TRBV20-1 and J usage is TRBJ2-7, with 9 positions matching TRBD1. Germline assignment: CDR1 DFQATT and CDR2 SNEGSKA (reference sequence). V was pared by 5 bases and J by 8 bases, with 10 bases of the junction left unmatched. This CDR3 contains 13 residues. The CDR3 loop is CSAPGTGIGKQYF. The CDR3 coding sequence is TGCAGTGCTCCCGGGACAGGGATTGGAAAGCAGTACTTC.

This clonotype has only a few counts. J is TRBJ2-7 and V is TRBV28; D possibly corresponds to TRBD1 (6 bases). The CDR3 is 12 residues long. Between the trimmed V and J ends, which lost 6 bases and 9 bases, there was a span of 15 bases. The V gene's germline CDR1 is MDHEN and CDR2 SYDVKM. The CDR3 spells CASRKDSQVQYF. The DNA for the CDR3 is TGTGCCAGCAGGAAGGACAGCCAGGTGCAGTACTTC.

This clonotype has a count of ten or more. The V gene is TRBV6-1, the J gene TRBJ1-5; unclear D gene. The CDR3 sequence is 14 residues long. Trimming left V 4 bases short and J 7 bases short, with 14 bases between. The germline V gene encodes CDR1 MNHNS and CDR2 SASEGT. CDR3 DNA: TGTGCCAGCAGTGGGATCGGGGTGAGGCAGCCCCAGCATTTT. It codes for CASSGIGVRQPQHF.

The CDR3 loop reads CASSSSSRETQYF. The CDR3, as DNA: TGTGCCAGCAGCTCTTCTTCAAGGGAGACCCAGTACTTC. This chain connects TRBV5-4 to TRBJ2-5; D not certain. CDR1 and CDR2 from the germline V gene are SGHNT and YYREEE (reference sequence). Between the trimmed V and J ends, which lost 3 bases and 5 bases, there was a span of 11 bases. This CDR3 is built from 13 residues.

The chain has TRBV12-3 or TRBV12-4 and TRBJ1-1; maybe TRBD1 (5 bases). V lost 7 bases and J lost 5, with 17 bases in between. The CDR3 totals 14 residues. The CDR3 DNA reads as TGTGCCAGCACCAGAACTGGGGGATGGACTGAAGCTTTCTTT. Its translation is CASTRTGGWTEAFF.

This clonotype came up many times. The chain employs TRBV6-6 and TRBJ2-5, with 7 bases matching TRBD2. CDR3 size: 15 residues. The V gene's germline CDR1 is MNHNY and CDR2 SVGAGI (reference sequence). The V gene end was trimmed by 7 bases and the J gene end by 3 bases; junction bases not matched to a gene: 11. The DNA for the CDR3 is TGTGCCAGCATCAAGTCGGGGGGTGGCGAAGAGACCCAGTACTTC. Amino acids: CASIKSGGGEETQYF.

This clonotype was found many times. The chain joins TRBV2 to TRBJ1-6, with D uncertain. The CDR3 is 12 residues long. The V gene's germline CDR1 is SNHLY and CDR2 FYNNEI. V was shortened by 6 bases and J by 9 bases, with 9 bases between the two germline ends. The CDR3 region has the DNA TGTGCCAGCAGGGACCCTGTTTCACCCCTCCACTTT. Encoded protein: CASRDPVSPLHF.

Written as DNA, the CDR3 is TGTGCCAGCAGCCTCCGGAGGATAGACACAGATACGCAGTATTTT. It yields the protein CASSLRRIDTDTQYF. The rearrangement links TRBV27 to TRBJ2-3; a weak D match, TRBD2 (5 bases). The CDR3 length is 15 residues. Germline V gene lookup returns CDR1 MNHEY and CDR2 SMNVEV (reference sequence). V lost 6 bases and J lost 2, with 15 bases in between.

This clonotype appeared many times. The chain has TRBV7-8 and TRBJ2-3; D might be TRBD2 (5 bases). The germline V gene has CDR1 SGHVS and CDR2 FQNEAQ. The CDR3 sequence is 16 residues long. V was shortened by 5 bases and J by 0 bases, with 15 bases between the two germline ends. The CDR3: CASSIGLGGSTDTQYF. In DNA, the CDR3 is TGTGCCAGCAGCATCGGTCTGGGCGGGAGCACAGATACGCAGTATTTT.

There are a few counts of this clonotype. V is TRBV4-2 and J is TRBJ2-2; TRBD1 matches at 7 bases. This CDR3 has 16 amino acids. Germline V gene data show CDR1 as LGHNA and CDR2 as YNFKEQ. Losses at the gene ends were 4 bases for V and 3 bases for J; bases not matched to a gene: 8. The CDR3 loop reads CASSLTYDRDTGELFF. CDR3 DNA sequence: TGTGCCAGCAGCCTAACGTATGACAGGGACACCGGGGAGCTGTTTTTT.

There are many counts of this clonotype. The chain is built from TRBV7-6 and TRBJ1-2, with D perhaps TRBD1 (6 bases). CDR1 is SGHVS, CDR2 FNYEAQ, per germline. Trimming took 0 bases from V and 0 from J, leaving 8 bases between them. This CDR3 comprises 15 residues. CDR3: CASSLAGQTNYGYTF. CDR3 DNA: TGTGCCAGCAGCTTAGCCGGACAGACTAACTATGGCTACACCTTC.

This rearrangement joins TRBV4-1 to TRBJ2-5; D is perhaps TRBD2 (6 bases). Per germline, CDR1 MGHRA and CDR2 YSYEKL. Trimming left V 2 bases short and J 5 bases short, with 21 bases between. The CDR3 runs to 17 residues. CDR3: CASSQSRPAGLGETQYF. The CDR3 DNA reads TGCGCCAGCAGCCAAAGCCGTCCAGCGGGCCTTGGGGAGACCCAGTACTTC.